This T cell receptor beta chain was recorded in a study of CXCR3-negative and CXCR3-positive naive CD8 T cells. The length of the CDR3 is 16 residues. Germline V CDR1 and CDR2: SQVTM, ANQGSEA. Overall study findings and caveats: Diversity proved comparably high across both naive subsets and much lower in memory CD8+ cells.

About this clonotype: The antigen is undetermined.

The sorting of each CD8+ T cell subset was done in triplicate, at more than 250,000 cells each. The libraries of TRB cDNA were constructed through 5' RACE using UMI labels. TCRdb derives one entry per CDR3 protein from the 5' RACE reads, leaving out DNA. The table for this sample gives roughly 30,000 distinct CDR3 sequences. This TCR was sampled from a human donor in good health. Some clones in this sample may be carry-over from other donors' samples. This rearrangement joins TRBV29-1 to TRBJ2-7; TCRdb designates TRBD2, a call that cannot be tested without DNA. Specimen: memory CD8+ T cells from blood. The CDR3 reads CSVEAGGQTGAYEQYF.